This entry is about one T cell receptor beta chain. The antigen is not known. CDR1 is SNHLY, CDR2 FYNNEI, per germline. With 3 bases removed from V and 3 bases from J, the gap between germline ends came to 9 bases. The CDR3 contains 15 residues. These data come from a study of shared clonotypes between healthy human individuals. For each subset, genomic DNA was distributed in equal portions over several immunoSEQ plates. Sequenced by immunoSEQ multiplex PCR; TCRdb stores in-frame clones only, minus some. The sample holds fewer than 650,000 clones, over 60% seen once. General study results and limits: Sharing of clonotypes among donors was expected to vary with sequencing depth.

This clonotype was sampled from a woman in her forties in good health. Some clones in this sample may be carry-over from other donors' samples. The source material was PBMCs. The chain has TRBV2 and TRBJ2-6; D may be TRBD1 (7 bases). DNA for the CDR3: TGTGCCAGCAGTGACCAGGGGGGTGGGGCCAACGTCCTGACTTTC. This encodes CASSDQGGGANVLTF.